This TCR beta chain was found in a study of metastatic and nonmetastatic thyroid tumors. Overall study: Repertoires from malignant and benign thyroid patients were compared across blood and tumor or nodule tissue.

Patients underwent thyroid surgery, and none had received any treatment before it. About this clone itself: Its matching antigen is unknown. A read error is possible here, since a much larger clone lies one base away.

Study-wide results and limits: Compared with benign nodules, malignant thyroid tumors were reported to have significantly higher TCR beta diversity in both blood and tumor.

V was shortened by 1 base and J by 13 bases, with 9 bases between the two germline ends. CDR1 DFQATT and CDR2 SNEGSKA come from the germline V gene (reference sequence). CDR3 length: 10 residues. Per the original data handling: The study's classifier, a distant-metastasis tool for papillary thyroid cancer, was built using CDR3 differences across clinicopathological groups. TCRdb re-called the PCR reads through MiXCR. TCRdb's processing, not the authors' own work, is the source of the V and J calls. Among roughly 59,000 clones listed, 15% to 20% were seen once. The receptor comes from a male donor with papillary thyroid cancer or a benign thyroid nodule (not recorded which). Some clones in this sample may be carry-over from other donors' samples. J is TRBJ2-3 and V is TRBV20-1, with unresolved D. Material for sequencing was blood. CDR3 sequence reads: CSARVGGKYF. Written as DNA, the CDR3 is TGCAGTGCTAGAGTGGGTGGGAAGTATTTT.